These T cell receptor beta chains were read from a single sample in a study of blood T cell repertoires in COVID-19. The repertoire was sequenced with immunoSEQ multiplex PCR; TCRdb's copy has only in-frame clones and lacks some. This sample yields approximately 35,000 clones, of which around nine tenths are seen a single time; more than 13% belongs to the top ten. Sample: peripheral blood. Receptor source: a man in his 60s with active COVID-19. CDR3s include the opening cysteine and the closing phenylalanine or tryptophan. D genes are given only for firm matches. Clone sizes are given selectively: once, few, many, or a class where the clone is expanded.

clone_size: .
v_call: TRBV5-8
j_call: TRBJ2-7
d_call: TRBD1
cdr3_nt: TGTGCCAGCAGCTGGGACAGGGGCAGGGAGCAGTACTTC
cdr3_aa: CASSWDRGREQYF

clone_size: .
v_call: TRBV5-1
j_call: TRBJ2-3
d_call: .
cdr3_nt: TGCGCCAGCAGCGCGACGGGAGTCCGCACAGATACGCAGTATTTT
cdr3_aa: CASSATGVRTDTQYF

clone_size: few
v_call: TRBV29-1
j_call: TRBJ1-5
d_call: TRBD1
cdr3_nt: TGCAGCGCGTGGACAGGGCCGGGTCAGCCCCAGCATTTT
cdr3_aa: CSAWTGPGQPQHF

clone_size: .
v_call: TRBV7-6
j_call: TRBJ2-1
d_call: TRBD2
cdr3_nt: TGTGCCAGCAGCTTAGTTGTGGGGTACGGACTAGGGCCCAATGAGCAGTTCTTC
cdr3_aa: CASSLVVGYGLGPNEQFF

clone_size: .
v_call: TRBV11-3
j_call: TRBJ1-1
d_call: .
cdr3_nt: TGTGCCAGCAGCTTAGGGCCGAACACTGAAGCTTTCTTT
cdr3_aa: CASSLGPNTEAFF

clone_size: .
v_call: TRBV3-1/TRBV3-2
j_call: TRBJ2-3
d_call: TRBD2
cdr3_nt: TGTGCCAGCAGCCTTAGCGGGGAAGTTACTGGCACAGATACGCAGTATTTT
cdr3_aa: CASSLSGEVTGTDTQYF

clone_size: .
v_call: TRBV5-1
j_call: TRBJ2-1
d_call: .
cdr3_nt: TGCGCCAGCACGATGGCTAGCACCCGACTCTACAATGAGCAGTTCTTC
cdr3_aa: CASTMASTRLYNEQFF

clone_size: .
v_call: TRBV29-1
j_call: TRBJ1-1
d_call: TRBD1
cdr3_nt: TGCAGCGTTAACAGGGGGAACACTGAAGCTTTCTTT
cdr3_aa: CSVNRGNTEAFF